Below, 11 T cell receptor beta chains from the same sample are listed, as sequenced in a study of T-cell memory formation after mild COVID-19 (dated by TCRdb to the early 2020s). The receptor library was made with 5' RACE. Sequencing instrument: Illumina NovaSeq 6000. TCRdb handled the public reads itself, with Q25 trimming in fastp and clone calling in MiXCR, and kept productive beta chains. A single entry per CDR3 protein holds the most common genes and DNA from its merged rows. A total of approximately 28,000 distinct CDR3 sequences appear in this sample, 12% of them only once. The ten largest clones represent roughly 15% of the sample. Material for sequencing was PBMCs or a T cell subset sorted from them (not recorded which). The receptors shown here come from an adult woman who had mild COVID-19 (a few samples of this study predate the infection). The sample titles of this study are shuffled in the database, so cell type and time point are left out; the donor was told from shared clones.

By frequency in the sample, this clonotype is medium-sized. This chain uses TRBV9 with TRBJ2-5; D unresolved. The CDR3 length is 16 residues. Trimming removed 5 bases at V and 2 bases at J, with 19 bases between. Looked up from germline, CDR1 is SGDLS and CDR2 is YYNGEE. CDR3 sequence (DNA): TGTGCCAGCAGTAAGAGTGGGCAGGCGACGCAAGAGACCCAGTACTTC. Encoded protein: CASSKSGQATQETQYF.

This clonotype was counted at least ten times. The J gene is TRBJ1-2, the V gene TRBV12-3 or TRBV12-4, with D unclear. Deletions cut 4 bases from V and 7 bases from J, with 10 bases between. CDR3 length: 12 residues. CDR3: CASSSNGPGYTF. CDR3 coding DNA: TGTGCCAGCAGTTCCAACGGACCTGGCTACACCTTC.

At least ten counts were recorded for this clonotype. This rearrangement joins TRBV7-2 to TRBJ1-1, with D unclear. CDR3 length equals 15 residues. The germline gives CDR1 SGHTA, CDR2 FQGNSA. V was trimmed by 1 base and J by 4 bases, leaving 13 bases between them. Written as DNA, the CDR3 is TGTGCCAGCAGCTTAGAATCTCGGCTGGGCACTGAAGCTTTCTTT. Amino acids: CASSLESRLGTEAFF.

This clonotype was found many times. The V and J genes are TRBV10-3 and TRBJ2-3; D is ambiguous. The CDR3 is 14 residues long. V was pared by 1 base and J by 1 base, with 6 bases between. Germline assignment: CDR1 ENHRY and CDR2 SYGVKD. CDR3 bases: TGTGCCATCAGTGAGTTAAAGGGCACAGATACGCAGTATTTT. It encodes CAISELKGTDTQYF.

A word on this clonotype: The junction does not match germline at one end; this may be a read error. The rearrangement joins TRBV6-1 to TRBJ2-3; TRBD2 matches at 7 bases. CDR3 length: 14 amino acids. The germline CDR1 and CDR2 sequences are MNHNS and SASEGT. The CDR3 DNA sequence: TGTGACAGCAGTGAGGGACTACGCACAGATACGCAGTATTTT. It translates to CDSSEGLRTDTQYF.

In its sample, this clonotype was seen many times. The chain joins TRBV5-1 to TRBJ1-1, with TRBD1 matching over 10 bases. This CDR3 comprises 18 residues. Losses at the gene ends were 6 bases for V and 6 bases for J; bases not matched to a gene: 20. Germline V lookup: CDR1 SGHRS, CDR2 YFSETQ. CDR3 DNA sequence: TGCGCCAGCACCTTAGGGTCCGCCGGGACAGGGGTACGCGCTGAAGCTTTCTTT. It is translated as CASTLGSAGTGVRAEAFF.

This clonotype was recorded at least ten times. The V gene is TRBV5-4, the J gene TRBJ2-1; TRBD2 matches 12 bases. This CDR3 region has 15 residues. Looked up from germline, CDR1 is SGHNT and CDR2 is YYREEE (reference sequence). The junction had 0 bases not matched to a gene; V was cut back by 0 bases and J by 5 bases. The CDR3 nucleotides are TGTGCCAGCAGCTTGGGACTAGCGGGGGACAATGAGCAGTTCTTC. It codes for CASSLGLAGDNEQFF.

At least ten counts were recorded for this clonotype. The chain joins TRBV19 to TRBJ2-7, with 9 positions matching TRBD1. Germline V gene data show CDR1 as LNHDA and CDR2 as SQIVND (reference sequence). The CDR3 is made up of 14 amino acids. J gave up 3 bases and V 7 bases, and 7 bases lay outside the gene matches. This CDR3 is CASMGTGTNYEQYF. The CDR3, as DNA: TGTGCCAGTATGGGGACAGGGACGAACTACGAGCAGTACTTC.

This clonotype is deemed medium-sized. This sequence joins TRBV4-2 and TRBJ2-2; 7 nucleotides line up with TRBD1. The CDR3 has 16 amino acids. Germline CDR1 reads LGHNA; CDR2 reads YNFKEQ. V shed 3 bases and J 4 bases; nucleotides not matched to a gene: 8. In DNA, the CDR3 is TGTGCCAGCAGCCAGGGAAAGGGGGCTGGCACCGGGGAGCTGTTTTTT. Amino acid sequence: CASSQGKGAGTGELFF.

At least ten counts were recorded for this clonotype. The CDR3 sequence is CASSFSKNFQGPAETQYF. CDR3 DNA sequence: TGTGCCAGCAGTTTTTCCAAGAATTTTCAGGGACCTGCGGAGACCCAGTACTTC. This chain uses TRBV12-3 or TRBV12-4 with TRBJ2-5; the D call may be TRBD1 or TRBD2 (5 bases each). CDR3 size: 18 residues. Between the trimmed V and J ends, which lost 3 bases and 5 bases, there was a span of 25 bases.

The chain joins TRBV25-1 to TRBJ2-4, with 11 bases aligning to TRBD2. CDR1 and CDR2 from the germline V gene are MGHDK and SYGVNS. V gave up 4 bases and J gave up 1 base; unmatched junction bases: 3. The CDR3 totals 16 residues. The CDR3 reads CASSATSGAAKNIQYF. The CDR3 nucleotides read TGTGCCAGCAGTGCGACTAGCGGGGCTGCCAAAAACATTCAGTACTTC.